This TCR beta chain was obtained from a study of blood T cell repertoires in COVID-19. Study context: Collection of acute and convalescent COVID-19 samples took place in the United States, Italy and Spain. PBMCs, B-cell-depleted T cells, or T cells provided the cDNA or gDNA that made up the material.

V lost 5 bases and J lost 12, with 11 bases in between. Per germline, CDR1 MDHEN and CDR2 SYDVKM. This CDR3 region has 11 residues. Per the original methods: The authors estimated nucleated cell counts from reference gene primer amplification. The method was immunoSEQ multiplex PCR; TCRdb's version includes in-frame clones alone and lacks a portion of them. The V and J calls and the clone size are those of that table, but D and trimming were determined from the DNA. The sample includes about 150,000 clones, roughly 72% of them seen just once. The chain combines TRBV28 with TRBJ2-1, with D maybe TRBD1 (5 bases). This receptor was taken from a woman older than 75 with acute or convalescent COVID-19. Sequenced material: peripheral blood. The CDR3 loop is CASSNRLAQFF. The CDR3 DNA reads as TGTGCCAGCAGTAACAGGTTGGCGCAGTTCTTC.